This T cell receptor (beta chain) comes out of a study of T cell repertoires in cytomegalovirus infection. This clonotype has at least ten counts. TCRdb reprocessed the reads via MiXCR and lists one record per CDR3 protein. The data hold roughly 630,000 distinct CDR3 sequences, with roughly a quarter observed a single time. Germline CDR1 reads SGHTA; CDR2 reads FQGTGA. CDR3 length: 15 amino acids. Trimming removed 6 bases from V and 0 bases from J; junction bases left unmatched: 5. The sample comprised CD8+ T cells from PBMCs. The sequence came from a human donor in good health (CMV status not recorded). Some clones in this sample may be carry-over from other donors' samples. The chain has TRBV7-3 and TRBJ2-3; 8 nucleotides agree with TRBD2. The CDR3: CASRLAGPSTDTQYF. The CDR3 DNA reads as TGTGCCAGCAGGCTAGCGGGCCCCAGCACAGATACGCAGTATTTT.